These 17 T cell receptor beta chains were all obtained from the same sample, sequenced in a study of blood T cell repertoires in COVID-19 (dated by TCRdb to about 2020). Libraries were made using the immunoSEQ multiplex PCR assay. TCRdb's version of the immuneACCESS table is confined to in-frame rearrangements and falls short of the full clone set. An unresolved V gene accounts for under half of the shortfall where checked; the remainder is of unknown origin. The sample data list 350,000 to 400,000 clones, and approximately 88% of these were observed just once. The ten largest clonotypes hold about 3% of the sample. Sequencing was performed on peripheral blood. Receptors originate from a woman in her thirties with COVID-19, enrolled during active disease.

This rearrangement joins TRBV2 to TRBJ1-4; no firm D call. CDR1 is SNHLY, CDR2 FYNNEI, per germline. Trimming took 0 bases from V and 10 from J, leaving 15 bases between them. This CDR3 is built from 15 residues. CDR3 in DNA: TGTGCCAGCAGTGAAGCAGGTCTGAGGGCTGGAAAACTGTTTTTT. Amino acids: CASSEAGLRAGKLFF.

In DNA, the CDR3 is TGTGCCAGCAGCTTAGTACAGACAGATACGCAGTATTTT. Its translation is CASSLVQTDTQYF. The chain is built from TRBV11-2 and TRBJ2-3, with D uncertain. The germline gives CDR1 SGHAT, CDR2 FQNNGV. Trimming took 1 base from V and 3 from J, leaving 5 bases between them. The CDR3 totals 13 residues.

By sample fraction, this clone is medium-sized. The CDR3 region has the DNA TGCGCCAGCAGCCAAGCACTAGCGTCGAACACCGGGGAGCTGTTTTTT. Translation: CASSQALASNTGELFF. The V gene is TRBV4-3, the J gene TRBJ2-2; 7 bases are shared with TRBD2. V gave up 1 base and J gave up 0 bases; unmatched junction bases: 2. The CDR3 sequence is 16 residues long. In germline, CDR1 is LGHNA, CDR2 YSLEER.

The chain uses TRBV28 and TRBJ2-2; TRBD2 is a possible D gene (6 bases). Germline CDR1 and CDR2: MDHEN and SYDVKM. V was pared by 3 bases and J by 1 base, with 15 bases between. The CDR3 consists of 17 residues. The CDR3 sequence is CASSFGTGEMNTGELFF. CDR3 DNA sequence: TGTGCCAGCAGTTTCGGTACGGGGGAGATGAACACCGGGGAGCTGTTTTTT.

V is TRBV10-1 and J is TRBJ2-1; D might be TRBD2 (6 bases). The CDR3 runs to 15 residues. V lost 3 bases and J lost 7, with 16 bases in between. CDR1 is WNHNN, CDR2 SYGVQD, per germline (reference sequence). The CDR3 nucleotides are TGCGCCAGCAGTGACCGAGGAGGGGCCCTAAATGAGCAGTTCTTC. It is translated as CASSDRGGALNEQFF.

The J gene is TRBJ2-7, the V gene TRBV14; the D gene is possibly TRBD2 (7 bases). The length of the CDR3 is 15 residues. Trimming pared 1 base from V and 2 bases from J, leaving 12 bases between. Germline V gene lookup returns CDR1 SGHDN and CDR2 FVKESK. The CDR3 protein is CASSQVRGAAYEQYF. Here the CDR3 DNA reads TGTGCCAGCAGCCAAGTTCGGGGGGCGGCCTACGAGCAGTACTTC.

The rearrangement links TRBV27 to TRBJ1-5; D gene unclear. Trimming left V 3 bases short and J 4 bases short, with 7 bases between. Germline CDR1 reads MNHEY; CDR2 reads SMNVEV (reference sequence). This CDR3 has 13 amino acids. The DNA for the CDR3 is TGTGCCAGCAGTTTTATGAGTAATCAGCCCCAGCATTTT. Translated, it gives CASSFMSNQPQHF.

This clone was found a few times. The V and J genes are TRBV5-1 and TRBJ1-1; D remains unclear. Trimming cost V 1 base and J 1 base, with 8 bases left between them. The CDR3 extends over 14 amino acids. CDR1 is SGHRS, CDR2 YFSETQ, per germline. Here the CDR3 reads CASSLSGENTEAFF. The CDR3, as DNA: TGCGCCAGCAGCTTGAGCGGGGAGAACACTGAAGCTTTCTTT.

The V call is TRBV5-8, the J call TRBJ1-1; possibly TRBD1 for D (5 bases). This CDR3 region has 18 residues. V was pared by 1 base and J by 1 base, with 20 bases between. Germline CDR1 is SGHTS and CDR2 is YDEGEE. The CDR3 loop is CASSLLERTNSWNTEAFF. In DNA form, the CDR3 reads TGTGCCAGCAGCTTGCTCGAGAGGACAAACTCTTGGAACACTGAAGCTTTCTTT.

The chain uses TRBV11-3 and TRBJ2-1, with 9 bases fitting TRBD2. The junction had 9 bases not matched to a gene; V was cut back by 5 bases and J by 7 bases. The CDR3 totals 15 residues. The V gene's germline CDR1 is SGHNT and CDR2 YENEEA. The CDR3, as DNA: TGTGCCAGCAGCCCCCGGACTAGCGCCCAAAATGAGCAGTTCTTC. Translation: CASSPRTSAQNEQFF.

V is TRBV27 and J is TRBJ2-2; 8 bases agree with TRBD2. The germline V gene encodes CDR1 MNHEY and CDR2 SMNVEV (reference sequence). V shed 5 bases and J 1 base; nucleotides not matched to a gene: 3. CDR3 length: 15 amino acids. The CDR3 is CASSLTSGNTGELFF. The CDR3 nucleotides read TGTGCCAGCAGTCTAACTAGCGGGAACACCGGGGAGCTGTTTTTT.

CDR3 bases: TGTGCCAGCAGTCTAGGGGGGGGGTTGCCCTACAATGAGCAGTTCTTC. Its translation: CASSLGGGLPYNEQFF. The chain carries TRBV7-2 and TRBJ2-1; TRBD2 might be the D (7 bases). Trimming removed 6 bases from V and 2 bases from J, with 17 bases in between. Germline V lookup: CDR1 SGHTA, CDR2 FQGNSA. This CDR3 is 16 amino acids long.

This rearrangement joins TRBV27 to TRBJ1-6, with D uncertain. V was pared by 4 bases and J by 7 bases, with 5 bases between. The V gene's germline CDR1 is MNHEY and CDR2 SMNVEV (reference sequence). The CDR3 covers 12 residues. The CDR3 protein is CASSSPNSPLHF. The CDR3 nucleotides are TGTGCCAGCAGTTCTCCCAATTCACCCCTCCACTTT.

This CDR3 is CASSLGLVGYTDTQYF. In DNA, the CDR3 is TGTGCCAGCAGCTTAGGCCTGGTGGGCTACACAGATACGCAGTATTTT. The V and J genes are TRBV13 and TRBJ2-3; D is unresolved. V lost 0 bases to trimming and J lost 2 bases, with 12 bases between them. Germline V gene sequence: CDR1 PRHDT, CDR2 FYEKMQ (reference sequence). The CDR3 length is 16 residues.

This clone has a handful of counts. This chain uses TRBV28 with TRBJ2-3, with 8 positions matching TRBD2. Germline V gene lookup returns CDR1 MDHEN and CDR2 SYDVKM. Germline trimming cut 10 bases from V and 0 bases from J; bases unmatched to any gene: 21. The CDR3 contains 19 residues. The CDR3 loop reads CATSLLRAGGPSSTDTQYF. For the CDR3, the DNA is TGTGCCACTTCCCTTTTGAGGGCGGGGGGCCCTTCTAGCACAGATACGCAGTATTTT.

The V gene is TRBV18, the J gene TRBJ2-2; 8 bases are shared with TRBD2. The trim removed 3 bases at V and 0 bases at J, leaving 6 bases unmatched. Germline loops: CDR1 KGHSH, CDR2 LQKENI. CDR3 length: 17 residues. CDR3 bases: TGTGCCAGCTCACCTCTACTAGCGGCCACGAACACCGGGGAGCTGTTTTTT. Amino acid sequence: CASSPLLAATNTGELFF. Full variable domain (remainder filled in from reference TRBV18 and TRBJ2-2): NAGVMQNPRHLVRRRGQEARLRCSPMKGHSHVYWYRQLPEEGLKFMVYLQKENIIDESGMPKERFSAEFPKEGPSILRIQQVVRGDSAAYFCASSPLLAATNTGELFFGEGSRLTVL.

The rearrangement uses TRBV9 and TRBJ2-3; 7 bases map to TRBD1. The germline gives CDR1 SGDLS, CDR2 YYNGEE. J was trimmed by 1 base and V by 4 bases; bases with no gene match: 24. CDR3 length: 21 residues. The CDR3 loop is CASSLRTRKAHRGPGTDTQYF. The CDR3 bases are TGTGCCAGCAGCCTAAGGACCAGAAAGGCACACAGGGGACCGGGCACAGATACGCAGTATTTT.